This T cell receptor (beta chain) was profiled in a study of T cell responses to AZD1222 COVID-19 vaccine. Per germline, CDR1 SQVTM and CDR2 ANQGSEA. The CDR3 sequence is 11 residues long. Deletions cut 1 base from V and 1 base from J, with 1 base between. Libraries were prepared by immunoSEQ multiplex PCR; TCRdb keeps only in-frame clonotypes and omits some of them. Among more than 150,000 clones listed, under 95% were seen once. Material: peripheral blood, obtained 28 days after the second AZD1222 dose. The clonotype comes from an adult who received the AZD1222 COVID-19 vaccine. The V call is TRBV29-1, the J call TRBJ1-1; no definite D call. CDR3 sequence (DNA): TGCAGCGTTGAAGGGAACACTGAAGCTTTCTTT. Its protein is CSVEGNTEAFF.